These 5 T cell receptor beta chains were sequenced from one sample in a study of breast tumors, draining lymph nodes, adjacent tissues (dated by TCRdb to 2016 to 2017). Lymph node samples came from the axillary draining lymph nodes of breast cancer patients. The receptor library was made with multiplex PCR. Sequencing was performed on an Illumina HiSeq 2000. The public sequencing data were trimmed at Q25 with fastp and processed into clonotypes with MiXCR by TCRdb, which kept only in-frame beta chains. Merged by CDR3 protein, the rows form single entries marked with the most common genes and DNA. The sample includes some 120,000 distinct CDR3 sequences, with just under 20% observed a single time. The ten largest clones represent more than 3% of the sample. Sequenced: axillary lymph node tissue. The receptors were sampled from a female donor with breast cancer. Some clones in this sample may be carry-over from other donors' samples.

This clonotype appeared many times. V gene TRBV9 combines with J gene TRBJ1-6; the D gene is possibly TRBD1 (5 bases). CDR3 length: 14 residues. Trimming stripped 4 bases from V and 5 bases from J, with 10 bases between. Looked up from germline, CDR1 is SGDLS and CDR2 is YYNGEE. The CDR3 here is CASSRDGNNSPLHF. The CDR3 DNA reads TGTGCCAGCAGCCGGGACGGGAATAATTCACCCCTCCACTTT.

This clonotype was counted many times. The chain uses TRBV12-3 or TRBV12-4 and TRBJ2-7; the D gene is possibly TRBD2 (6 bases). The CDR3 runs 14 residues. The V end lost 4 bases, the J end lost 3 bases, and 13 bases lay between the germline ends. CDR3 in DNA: TGTGCCAGCAGTTGGACTAACAGGTACTACGAGCAGTACTTC. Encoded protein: CASSWTNRYYEQYF.

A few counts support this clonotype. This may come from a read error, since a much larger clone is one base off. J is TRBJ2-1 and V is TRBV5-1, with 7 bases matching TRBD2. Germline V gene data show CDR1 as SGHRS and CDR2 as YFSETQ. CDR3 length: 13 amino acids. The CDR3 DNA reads TGCGCCGGCAGTATTACGGGAGGTAGTGAGCAGTTCTTC. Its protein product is CAGSITGGSEQFF.

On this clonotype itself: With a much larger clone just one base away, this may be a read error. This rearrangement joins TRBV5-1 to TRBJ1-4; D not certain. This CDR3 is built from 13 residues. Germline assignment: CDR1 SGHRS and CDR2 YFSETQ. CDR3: CASSLWVNEKLLF. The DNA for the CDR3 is TGCGCCAGCAGCCTATGGGTAAATGAAAAACTGCTTTTT.

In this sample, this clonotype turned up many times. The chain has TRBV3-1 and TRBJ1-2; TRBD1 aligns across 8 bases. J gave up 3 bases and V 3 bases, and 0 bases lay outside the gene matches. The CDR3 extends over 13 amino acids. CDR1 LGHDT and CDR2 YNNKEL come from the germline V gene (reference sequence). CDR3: CASSQDRDYGYTF. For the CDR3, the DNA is TGTGCCAGCAGCCAGGACAGGGACTATGGCTACACCTTC.